A single sample is the source of the 9 T cell receptor beta chains below, sequenced in a study of high-grade serous ovarian cancer treatment subgroups. Tumor samples were taken before definitive surgery or chemotherapy. Produced via immunoSEQ multiplex PCR; TCRdb's table is partial and in-frame only. The table has under 30,000 clones, about 86% seen once; the top ten hold approximately 2.1%. Source material: tumor tissue. These receptors came from a human donor with high-grade serous ovarian cancer.

The rearrangement uses TRBV20-1 and TRBJ1-1; D gene ambiguous. Trimming removed 3 bases at V and 1 base at J, with 3 bases between. The germline CDR1 and CDR2 sequences are DFQATT and SNEGSKA (reference sequence). The length of the CDR3 is 11 residues. This chain's CDR3 is CSARSNTEAFF. For the CDR3, the DNA is TGCAGTGCTAGGTCGAACACTGAAGCTTTCTTT.

The V and J genes are TRBV7-8 and TRBJ1-5; D is unresolved. CDR3 size: 17 residues. Trimming shortened V by 2 bases and J by 1 base, and 15 bases separated the two germline ends. Germline V lookup: CDR1 SGHVS, CDR2 FQNEAQ. The DNA for the CDR3 is TGTGCCAGCAGCTTAATTTTCACCGCAGGAAGCAATCAGCCCCAGCATTTT. It yields the protein CASSLIFTAGSNQPQHF.

The chain employs TRBV11-2 and TRBJ2-3; D might be TRBD2 (6 bases). Trimming took 4 bases from V and 5 from J, leaving 13 bases between them. Germline CDR1 SGHAT, CDR2 FQNNGV. The CDR3 has 14 residues. The DNA for the CDR3 is TGTGCCAGCAGCTCCCGGGAGAAGGGAGATACGCAGTATTTT. Encoded protein: CASSSREKGDTQYF.

The chain recombines TRBV7-6 with TRBJ2-1; D unclear. Trimming cost V 1 base and J 0 bases, with 7 bases left between them. Germline V gives CDR1 SGHVS, CDR2 FNYEAQ. The length of the CDR3 is 15 residues. The CDR3 loop reads CASSLGPSSYNEQFF. CDR3 sequence (DNA): TGTGCCAGCAGCTTAGGGCCAAGCTCCTACAATGAGCAGTTCTTC.

The rearrangement links TRBV30 to TRBJ1-4; a possible D gene is TRBD1 (6 bases). The V gene's germline CDR1 is GTSNPN and CDR2 SVGIG (reference sequence). CDR3 length: 15 amino acids. V lost 3 bases to trimming and J lost 4 bases, with 15 bases between them. CDR3 DNA sequence: TGTGCCTGGAGCCCCAAGACAGGACTTAATGAAAAACTGTTTTTT. It encodes CAWSPKTGLNEKLFF.

This clone was observed a few times. V is TRBV19 and J is TRBJ2-2; tentatively, D is TRBD1 (6 bases). Germline V gives CDR1 LNHDA, CDR2 SQIVND (reference sequence). CDR3 size: 15 residues. V lost 4 bases and J lost 1, with 10 bases in between. The CDR3 region is CASSTIQGNTGELFF. The DNA of the CDR3 is TGTGCCAGTAGTACTATACAGGGGAACACCGGGGAGCTGTTTTTT.

This clone was observed a handful of times. The chain uses TRBV19 and TRBJ1-5; D is possibly TRBD1 (5 bases). V shed 3 bases and J shed 4 bases, with 7 bases lying between them. The CDR3 consists of 13 residues. Germline assignment: CDR1 LNHDA and CDR2 SQIVND (reference sequence). The CDR3 reads CASSMRQNQPQHF. The CDR3 region has the DNA TGTGCCAGTAGTATGCGACAGAATCAGCCCCAGCATTTT. Full variable domain (outside the CDR3, taken from reference TRBV19 and TRBJ1-5): DGGITQSPKYLFRKEGQNVTLSCEQNLNHDAMYWYRQDPGQGLRLIYYSQIVNDFQKGDIAEGYSVSREKKESFPLTVTSAQKNPTAFYLCASSMRQNQPQHFGDGTRLSIL.

The chain uses TRBV4-1 and TRBJ2-1, with 8 nucleotides matching TRBD2. There are 16 residues in the CDR3. The J segment lost 3 bases and the V segment lost 2 bases, leaving 6 bases of the junction unmatched. Per germline, CDR1 MGHRA and CDR2 YSYEKL. CDR3 loop: CASSQSTGTSYNEQFF. CDR3 sequence (DNA): TGCGCCAGCAGCCAAAGTACCGGGACTAGCTACAATGAGCAGTTCTTC.

This chain links TRBV27 with TRBJ2-1; 9 nucleotides line up with TRBD1. V gave up 6 bases and J gave up 4 bases; unmatched junction bases: 10. Looked up from germline, CDR1 is MNHEY and CDR2 is SMNVEV (reference sequence). There are 16 residues in the CDR3. The CDR3 DNA reads TGTGCCAGCAGATTACTCGGGACAGGGATATACAATGAGCAGTTCTTC. It translates to CASRLLGTGIYNEQFF.